This record looks at one T cell receptor beta chain sequence and its context. No antigen is known for it. A junction boundary mismatches the germline segment, possibly from a read error. A modified ARM-PCR protocol with three rounds of nested PCR amplified TCRbeta. TCRdb ran MiXCR on the multiplex PCR reads and lists one entry per CDR3 protein. The sample includes 60,000 to 85,000 distinct CDR3 sequences, 73% of them seen just once. No cell sorting was done before RNA was extracted from the tissue. Donors were chemotherapy-naive, newly diagnosed lung cancer surgical patients in China, August–late 2014. The data belong to a study of tumor and adjacent non-tumor tissue in lung cancer. For the study at large: Samples averaged about 3.8 million productive TCRbeta reads each.

The CDR3 is made up of 16 amino acids. Germline-derived CDR1 and CDR2 are ENHRY and SYGVKD. Study results and limitations: Higher tumor TCR diversity was associated with shorter survival.

The sequence was collected from a man aged 55 to 69 with non-small cell lung cancer. The material sequenced was lung tumor tissue. This chain joins TRBV10-3 and TRBJ2-2; TRBD1 is a possible D gene (5 bases). CDR3 residues: CAISESRRTNTAELFF. CDR3 in DNA: TGTGCCATCAGTGAGTCGAGGCGGACAAACACCGCGGAGCTGTTTTTT.